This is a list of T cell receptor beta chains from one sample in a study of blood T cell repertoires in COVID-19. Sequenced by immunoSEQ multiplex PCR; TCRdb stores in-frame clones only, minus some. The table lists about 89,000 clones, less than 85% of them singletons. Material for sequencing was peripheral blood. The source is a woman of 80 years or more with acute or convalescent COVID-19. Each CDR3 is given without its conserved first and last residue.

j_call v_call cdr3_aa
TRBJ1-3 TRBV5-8 ASSLRGGSGNTIY
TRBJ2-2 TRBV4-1 AASVQVSRELF
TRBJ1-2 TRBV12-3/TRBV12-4 ASSFWQARGYT
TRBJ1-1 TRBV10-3 AISAFWTGDKNTEAF
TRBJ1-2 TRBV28 ASSPRGFGYT
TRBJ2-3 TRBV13 ASSLVWTSEGTDTQY
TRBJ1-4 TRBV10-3 AISEPPGLSSANEKLF
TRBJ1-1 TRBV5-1 ASSPDRGQDEAF
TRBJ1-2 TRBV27 ASSLSMTGAFYGYT
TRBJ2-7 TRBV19 ASSLRGQANEQY
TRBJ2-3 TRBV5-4 ASSFRSGRAADTQY
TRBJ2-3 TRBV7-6 ASSTRLAGTFTDTQY
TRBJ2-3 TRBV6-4 ASSDGAGRPAHTQY
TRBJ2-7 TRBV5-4 ASSLPRTGGWDEQY
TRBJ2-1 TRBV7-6 ASSSQHHTLMYNEQF
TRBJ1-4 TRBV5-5 ASSLGRVDEKLF
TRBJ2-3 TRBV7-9 ASSLGRGGQARDTQY
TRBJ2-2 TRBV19 ASSTRGQGNTGELF
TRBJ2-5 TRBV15 ATSRDQVGETQY
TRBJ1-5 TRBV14 ASSQDGVQPQH
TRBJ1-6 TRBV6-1 ASSELLRGRNSPLH
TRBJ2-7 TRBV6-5 ASTSWTGPGEQY
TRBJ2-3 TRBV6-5 ASSRRGDTQY
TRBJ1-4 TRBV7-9 ASSLAGQGATNEKLF
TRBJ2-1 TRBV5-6 ASSLAHPAPQREQF
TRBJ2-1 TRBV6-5 ASSYSSGGAYNEQF
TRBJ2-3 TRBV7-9 ASSLSDTQY
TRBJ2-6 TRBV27 ASSRDRGSSGANVLT
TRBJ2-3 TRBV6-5 ASKLGPTDTQY
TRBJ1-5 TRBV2 ASRAGHSNQPQH
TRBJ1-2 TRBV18 ASSPGEGRANYGYT
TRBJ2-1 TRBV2 ASSPDSSYNEQF
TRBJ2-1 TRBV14 ASSQEGRRESEQF
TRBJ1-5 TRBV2 ASSDYGGASNQPQH
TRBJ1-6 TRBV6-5 ASRGGRSYNSPLH
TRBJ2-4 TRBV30 AWSVGTGGKAKNIQY
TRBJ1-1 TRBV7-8 ASSLGGHNTEAF
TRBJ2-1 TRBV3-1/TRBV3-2 ASSPKATGRTYNEQF
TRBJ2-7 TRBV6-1 ASSEPGQGAQEQY
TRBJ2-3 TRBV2 ASSESQRVTQY
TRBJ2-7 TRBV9 ASSGGQGSSYEQY
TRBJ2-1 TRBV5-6 ASSGYLERNEQF
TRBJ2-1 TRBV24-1 ATSAASSYNEQF
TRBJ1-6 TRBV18 ASSISGGLKRNSPLH
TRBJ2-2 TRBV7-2 ASSPQGMNTGELF